A single sample is the source of the 19 T cell receptor beta chains below, sequenced in a study of patients and donors after allogeneic stem cell transplantation. TCRdb analysed the RT-PCR reads with MiXCR anew, one entry per CDR3 protein. This sample yields tens of thousands of distinct CDR3 sequences, of which about 48% are seen a single time; around 55% belongs to the top ten. Sequenced material: blood, either unsorted or a sorted T cell fraction (not recorded which). These receptors all stem from a human donor who was either an allogeneic HSCT recipient or a stem cell or donor lymphocyte infusion donor (not recorded which). It is not recorded whose cells these are; they may come from a transplant donor.

The chain is built from TRBV4-3 and TRBJ1-3, with 8 bases lining up with TRBD1. Looked up from germline, CDR1 is LGHNA and CDR2 is YSLEER. CDR3 length: 15 residues. V was pared by 3 bases and J by 3 bases, with 4 bases of the junction left unmatched. The CDR3 sequence is CASSQPGTGGNTIYF. CDR3 nucleotides: TGCGCCAGCAGCCAGCCTGGGACAGGTGGAAACACCATATATTTT.

The rearrangement links TRBV3-1 to TRBJ2-1; 12 bases line up with TRBD1. The germline V gene encodes CDR1 LGHDT and CDR2 YNNKEL (reference sequence). This CDR3 is 16 amino acids long. With V trimmed by 3 bases and J by 9 bases, 9 bases remained unmatched. CDR3 sequence (DNA): TGTGCCAGCAGCCACGAGGGACAGGGGGCTCAGGGTGAGCAGTTCTTC. Translated, it gives CASSHEGQGAQGEQFF.

V usage is TRBV3-1 and J usage is TRBJ1-4, with D perhaps matching TRBD1 (5 bases). This CDR3 has 14 amino acids. Germline CDR1 is LGHDT and CDR2 is YNNKEL (reference sequence). V was clipped by 8 bases and J by 7 bases, with 17 bases between them. CDR3: CASGDGARGEKLFF. CDR3 in DNA: TGTGCCAGCGGGGATGGGGCACGCGGTGAAAAACTGTTTTTT.

The chain couples TRBV12-3 or TRBV12-4 to TRBJ1-2; D gene unclear. Trimming took off 3 bases at V and 6 bases at J, with 17 bases between the two ends. The CDR3 is made up of 15 amino acids. As DNA, the CDR3 is TGTGCCAGCAGTTTTCCCGGGGTAACTGCCCATGGCTACACCTTC. This translates into CASSFPGVTAHGYTF.

The chain carries TRBV28 and TRBJ1-5; the match to TRBD1 covers 8 bases. V lost 3 bases, J lost 3 bases, and 10 bases stayed unmatched. The CDR3 runs 17 residues. Per germline, CDR1 MDHEN and CDR2 SYDVKM. The CDR3 DNA is TGTGCCAGCAGTTTTAGGGTAGGACAGGGCAACAATCAGCCCCAGCATTTT. Amino acids: CASSFRVGQGNNQPQHF.

This clonotype has a handful of counts. The V call is TRBV4-3, the J call TRBJ1-1, with D hard to call. V shed 0 bases and J shed 5 bases, with 13 bases lying between them. From germline, CDR1 is LGHNA and CDR2 YSLEER. This CDR3 comprises 15 residues. In nucleotides, the CDR3 is TGCGCCAGCAGCCAAGATTCAGGCCCCGGGACTGAAGCTTTCTTT. It encodes CASSQDSGPGTEAFF.

This sequence joins TRBV12-3 or TRBV12-4 and TRBJ1-1, with unresolved D. The CDR3 extends over 14 amino acids. Trimming took 8 bases from V and 6 from J, leaving 19 bases between them. CDR3 in DNA: TGTGCCAGCGTCTTTGGGGTACAAGCCTCTGAAGCTTTCTTT. Its translation: CASVFGVQASEAFF.

This clonotype was counted a few times. J is TRBJ1-5 and V is TRBV4-3; D call uncertain. V gave up 0 bases and J gave up 4 bases, with 7 bases separating them. CDR3 length: 14 residues. Germline assignment: CDR1 LGHNA and CDR2 YSLEER. The CDR3 sequence: CASSQEGGNQPQHF. The CDR3 DNA is TGCGCCAGCAGCCAAGAGGGAGGGAATCAGCCCCAGCATTTT.

This clonotype was detected only a few times. CDR3 amino acids: CASSLVEGALNYGYTF. CDR3 nucleotides: TGCGCCAGCAGCTTGGTAGAGGGGGCCTTAAACTATGGCTACACCTTC. The V call is TRBV5-1, the J call TRBJ1-2, with TRBD1 matching 7 bases. The germline V gene encodes CDR1 SGHRS and CDR2 YFSETQ. The CDR3 length is 16 residues. The V segment lost 0 bases and the J segment 2 bases; nucleotides outside the gene matches: 7.

This clonotype occurred a few times. The chain employs TRBV9 and TRBJ2-7; 11 bases agree with TRBD2. Trimming took 3 bases from V and 2 from J; bases not matched to a gene: 4. The CDR3 length is 15 residues. Per germline, CDR1 SGDLS and CDR2 YYNGEE. CDR3 in DNA: TGTGCCAGCAGCGAGGGACTAGCGGTTCCCTACGAGCAGTACTTC. The encoded protein is CASSEGLAVPYEQYF.

The V call is TRBV20-1, the J call TRBJ1-5; tentative D call: TRBD1 (5 bases). Trimming took off 4 bases at V and 7 bases at J, with 20 bases between the two ends. The V gene's germline CDR1 is DFQATT and CDR2 SNEGSKA (reference sequence). The CDR3 length is 15 residues. The DNA for the CDR3 is TGCAGTGCTACTCAAATTTCGGGGCATGAACAGCCCCAGCATTTT. Translated, it gives CSATQISGHEQPQHF.

The V and J genes are TRBV6-2 or TRBV6-3 and TRBJ2-7; 10 positions agree with TRBD2. This CDR3 has 15 amino acids. The V gene's germline CDR1 is MNHEY and CDR2 SVGEGT. The V gene end was trimmed by 2 bases and the J gene end by 5 bases; junction bases not matched to a gene: 6. This CDR3 reads CASSYTAGGPDEQYF. DNA for the CDR3: TGTGCCAGCAGTTACACAGCGGGAGGGCCTGACGAGCAGTACTTC.

The chain joins TRBV5-1 to TRBJ1-2; no definite D call. CDR3 length equals 14 residues. Germline CDR1 SGHRS, CDR2 YFSETQ. Trimming left V 4 bases short and J 3 bases short, with 13 bases between. CDR3 in DNA: TGCGCCAGCAGCGTGCAGCCTTGGGACTATGGCTACACCTTC. It yields the protein CASSVQPWDYGYTF.

This chain joins TRBV28 and TRBJ1-5; TRBD1 aligns across 9 bases. After removal of 6 bases from V and 7 bases from J, the junction contained 7 bases not matched to a gene. Germline CDR1 is MDHEN and CDR2 is SYDVKM. CDR3 size: 14 residues. CDR3 sequence (DNA): TGTGCCAGCAGCCGCACAGGGGGCGGACAGCCCCAGCATTTT. It translates to CASSRTGGGQPQHF.

The sample holds a few counts of this clonotype. The chain combines TRBV12-3 or TRBV12-4 with TRBJ1-4; 9 bases are shared with TRBD1. This CDR3 region has 14 residues. V lost 8 bases, J lost 8 bases, and 9 bases stayed unmatched. CDR3 coding DNA: TGTGCCAGCGCGCAGACAGGGGGTTTCGAAAAACTGTTTTTT. This encodes CASAQTGGFEKLFF.

The rearrangement joins TRBV5-1 to TRBJ2-3; 9 bases map to TRBD2. CDR1 is SGHRS and CDR2 is YFSETQ in the germline V gene. The CDR3 loop spans 14 amino acids. With V trimmed by 7 bases and J by 5 bases, 8 bases remained unmatched. CDR3 bases: TGCGCCAGCTCCCAAGCGGGAGGCAAAGATACGCAGTATTTT. Its protein product is CASSQAGGKDTQYF. Based on the CDR3 plus reference TRBV5-1 and TRBJ2-3, the full variable domain is KAGVTQTPRYLIKTRGQQVTLSCSPISGHRSVSWYQQTPGQGLQFLFEYFSETQRNKGNFPGRFSGRQFSNSRSEMNVSTLELGDSALYLCASSQAGGKDTQYFGPGTRLTVL.

This clonotype was recorded a few times. The chain recombines TRBV28 with TRBJ1-6, with a weak D call TRBD1 (5 bases). From germline, CDR1 is MDHEN and CDR2 SYDVKM. V was pared by 10 bases and J by 0 bases, with 13 bases between. This CDR3 has 15 residues. CDR3 residues: CATWTFSSYNSPLHF. For the CDR3, the DNA is TGTGCCACCTGGACATTTAGCTCCTATAATTCACCCCTCCACTTT.

This chain connects TRBV7-9 to TRBJ2-3; 9 nucleotides match TRBD2. The CDR3 spans 16 residues. The germline gives CDR1 SEHNR, CDR2 FQNEAQ (reference sequence). Trimming took 1 base from V and 0 from J; bases not matched to a gene: 2. The CDR3 DNA follows: TGTGCCAGCAGCTTAGGACTAGCGGCTAGCACAGATACGCAGTATTTT. Protein product: CASSLGLAASTDTQYF.

V and J are TRBV12-3 or TRBV12-4 and TRBJ1-3; D gene uncertain. Trimming left V 2 bases short and J 3 bases short, with 11 bases between. CDR3 length: 15 residues. Here the CDR3 DNA reads TGTGCCAGCAGTTTAAGGGCAAGTAATGGAAACACCATATATTTT. It codes for CASSLRASNGNTIYF.